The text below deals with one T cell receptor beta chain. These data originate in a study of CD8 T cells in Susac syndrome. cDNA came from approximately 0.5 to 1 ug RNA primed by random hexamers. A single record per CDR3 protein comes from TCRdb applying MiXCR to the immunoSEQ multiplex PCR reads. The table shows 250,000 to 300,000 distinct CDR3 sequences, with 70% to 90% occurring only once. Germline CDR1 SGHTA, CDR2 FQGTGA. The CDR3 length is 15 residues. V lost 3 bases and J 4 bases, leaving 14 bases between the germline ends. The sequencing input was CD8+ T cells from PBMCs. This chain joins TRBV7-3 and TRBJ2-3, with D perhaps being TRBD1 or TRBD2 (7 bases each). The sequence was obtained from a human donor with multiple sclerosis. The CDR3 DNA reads TGTGCCAGCAGCTTCTCCCCAGGGGGGGCAGATACGCAGTATTTT. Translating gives CASSFSPGGADTQYF.